This T cell receptor beta chain originates from a study of OX40 agonist ivuxolimab in advanced cancers. Study information: Patients treated during dose escalation were battling hepatocellular carcinoma, melanoma, renal cell or head and neck cancer.

Trimming pared 0 bases from V and 4 bases from J, leaving 11 bases between. The CDR3 is made up of 15 amino acids. The germline V gene has CDR1 SGHKS and CDR2 YYEKEE (reference sequence). Using immunoSEQ multiplex PCR, the repertoire was profiled, and TCRdb retains in-frame clones only, with some absent. The sample includes some 65,000 clones, over 75% seen only once; the top ten take less than 0.4%. The chain joins TRBV5-5 to TRBJ1-5, with D possibly being TRBD1 (5 bases). The clonotype comes from an adult with an advanced solid tumor such as melanoma, head and neck, liver or kidney cancer. The material sequenced was CD4+ or CD8+ T cells sorted from blood, taken in a trial of the OX40 agonist ivuxolimab. The CDR3, as DNA: TGTGCCAGCAGCTTGGTAGGGGTCCCTAATCAGCCCCAGCATTTT. Translated, it gives CASSLVGVPNQPQHF.